The 2 T cell receptor beta chains listed next were all sequenced from one sample in a study of cytomegalovirus exposure and HLA in healthy donors. PCR employed 60 Vbeta and 13 Jbeta primers. The assay was immunoSEQ multiplex PCR, and TCRdb's table has in-frame clones only and misses some. The sample carries 180,000 or so clones, about 69% recorded once. Sequencing was performed on PBMCs. All receptors derive from a male donor in good health and CMV-seronegative.

J is TRBJ2-2 and V is TRBV2; perhaps TRBD1 as D (6 bases). The CDR3 has 16 amino acids. Germline V CDR1 and CDR2: SNHLY, FYNNEI. Trimming removed 8 bases at V and 0 bases at J, with 16 bases between. The CDR3 region has the DNA TGTGCCAGCGGGGGAACGGGACAACCGAACACCGGGGAGCTGTTTTTT. It yields the protein CASGGTGQPNTGELFF. Filled out from reference TRBV2 and TRBJ2-2, the complete variable domain reads EPEVTQTPSHQVTQMGQEVILRCVPISNHLYFYWYRQILGQKVEFLVSFYNNEISEKSEIFDDQFSVERPDGSNFTLKIRSTKLEDSAMYFCASGGTGQPNTGELFFGEGSRLTVL.

The chain combines TRBV30 with TRBJ2-7; the match to TRBD2 covers 7 bases. The junction had 5 bases not matched to a gene; V was cut back by 0 bases and J by 0 bases. Germline loops: CDR1 GTSNPN, CDR2 SVGIG (reference sequence). The CDR3 is 15 residues long. CDR3 bases: TGTGCCTGGAGTGTACATAGCGGGCGCTCCTACGAGCAGTACTTC. Translated: CAWSVHSGRSYEQYF. Together with reference TRBV30 and TRBJ2-7, the CDR3 gives the full variable domain: SQTIHQWPATLVQPVGSPLSLECTVEGTSNPNLYWYRQAAGRGLQLLFYSVGIGQISSEVPQNLSASRPQDRQFILSSKKLLLSDSGFYLCAWSVHSGRSYEQYFGPGTRLTVT.